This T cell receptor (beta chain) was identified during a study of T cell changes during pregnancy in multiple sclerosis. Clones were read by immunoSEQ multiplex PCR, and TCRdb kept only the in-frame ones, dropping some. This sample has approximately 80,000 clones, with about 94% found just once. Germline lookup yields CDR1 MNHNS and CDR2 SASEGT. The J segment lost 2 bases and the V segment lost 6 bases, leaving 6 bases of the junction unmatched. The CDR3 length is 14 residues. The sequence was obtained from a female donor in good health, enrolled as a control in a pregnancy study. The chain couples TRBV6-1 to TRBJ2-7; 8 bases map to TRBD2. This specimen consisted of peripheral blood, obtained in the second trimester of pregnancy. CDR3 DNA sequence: TGTGCCAGCAGCCCCCGGCGGGGGGCCTACGAGCAGTACTTC. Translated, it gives CASSPRRGAYEQYF.